This TCR beta chain was recorded in a study of blood T cell repertoires in COVID-19. About the study: Acute and convalescent COVID-19 specimens originated in the United States, Italy and Spain. PBMCs, B-cell-depleted T cells, or T cells were the source of the cDNA or gDNA that made up the material.

This CDR3 region has 14 residues. With V trimmed by 6 bases and J by 3 bases, 6 bases remained unmatched. Germline lookup yields CDR1 LNHDA and CDR2 SQIVND (reference sequence). Patients at the Seattle site were enrolled during active infection and followed longitudinally. Per the study methods: How many nucleated cells were present was estimated from reference gene primer amplification. Clones were read by immunoSEQ multiplex PCR, and TCRdb kept only the in-frame ones, dropping some. The V and J calls and clone size were taken over from that table, and D and trimming were inferred from the DNA. The table records a few hundred thousand clones, 85% to 90% of them present only once.

Sequenced: peripheral blood. The chain couples TRBV19 to TRBJ1-2; 8 nucleotides agree with TRBD1. This TCR derives from a woman aged 25-40 years with COVID-19, enrolled during active disease. This CDR3 reads CASSLTGGDYGYTF. CDR3 nucleotides: TGTGCCAGTAGCCTCACAGGGGGAGACTATGGCTACACCTTC.